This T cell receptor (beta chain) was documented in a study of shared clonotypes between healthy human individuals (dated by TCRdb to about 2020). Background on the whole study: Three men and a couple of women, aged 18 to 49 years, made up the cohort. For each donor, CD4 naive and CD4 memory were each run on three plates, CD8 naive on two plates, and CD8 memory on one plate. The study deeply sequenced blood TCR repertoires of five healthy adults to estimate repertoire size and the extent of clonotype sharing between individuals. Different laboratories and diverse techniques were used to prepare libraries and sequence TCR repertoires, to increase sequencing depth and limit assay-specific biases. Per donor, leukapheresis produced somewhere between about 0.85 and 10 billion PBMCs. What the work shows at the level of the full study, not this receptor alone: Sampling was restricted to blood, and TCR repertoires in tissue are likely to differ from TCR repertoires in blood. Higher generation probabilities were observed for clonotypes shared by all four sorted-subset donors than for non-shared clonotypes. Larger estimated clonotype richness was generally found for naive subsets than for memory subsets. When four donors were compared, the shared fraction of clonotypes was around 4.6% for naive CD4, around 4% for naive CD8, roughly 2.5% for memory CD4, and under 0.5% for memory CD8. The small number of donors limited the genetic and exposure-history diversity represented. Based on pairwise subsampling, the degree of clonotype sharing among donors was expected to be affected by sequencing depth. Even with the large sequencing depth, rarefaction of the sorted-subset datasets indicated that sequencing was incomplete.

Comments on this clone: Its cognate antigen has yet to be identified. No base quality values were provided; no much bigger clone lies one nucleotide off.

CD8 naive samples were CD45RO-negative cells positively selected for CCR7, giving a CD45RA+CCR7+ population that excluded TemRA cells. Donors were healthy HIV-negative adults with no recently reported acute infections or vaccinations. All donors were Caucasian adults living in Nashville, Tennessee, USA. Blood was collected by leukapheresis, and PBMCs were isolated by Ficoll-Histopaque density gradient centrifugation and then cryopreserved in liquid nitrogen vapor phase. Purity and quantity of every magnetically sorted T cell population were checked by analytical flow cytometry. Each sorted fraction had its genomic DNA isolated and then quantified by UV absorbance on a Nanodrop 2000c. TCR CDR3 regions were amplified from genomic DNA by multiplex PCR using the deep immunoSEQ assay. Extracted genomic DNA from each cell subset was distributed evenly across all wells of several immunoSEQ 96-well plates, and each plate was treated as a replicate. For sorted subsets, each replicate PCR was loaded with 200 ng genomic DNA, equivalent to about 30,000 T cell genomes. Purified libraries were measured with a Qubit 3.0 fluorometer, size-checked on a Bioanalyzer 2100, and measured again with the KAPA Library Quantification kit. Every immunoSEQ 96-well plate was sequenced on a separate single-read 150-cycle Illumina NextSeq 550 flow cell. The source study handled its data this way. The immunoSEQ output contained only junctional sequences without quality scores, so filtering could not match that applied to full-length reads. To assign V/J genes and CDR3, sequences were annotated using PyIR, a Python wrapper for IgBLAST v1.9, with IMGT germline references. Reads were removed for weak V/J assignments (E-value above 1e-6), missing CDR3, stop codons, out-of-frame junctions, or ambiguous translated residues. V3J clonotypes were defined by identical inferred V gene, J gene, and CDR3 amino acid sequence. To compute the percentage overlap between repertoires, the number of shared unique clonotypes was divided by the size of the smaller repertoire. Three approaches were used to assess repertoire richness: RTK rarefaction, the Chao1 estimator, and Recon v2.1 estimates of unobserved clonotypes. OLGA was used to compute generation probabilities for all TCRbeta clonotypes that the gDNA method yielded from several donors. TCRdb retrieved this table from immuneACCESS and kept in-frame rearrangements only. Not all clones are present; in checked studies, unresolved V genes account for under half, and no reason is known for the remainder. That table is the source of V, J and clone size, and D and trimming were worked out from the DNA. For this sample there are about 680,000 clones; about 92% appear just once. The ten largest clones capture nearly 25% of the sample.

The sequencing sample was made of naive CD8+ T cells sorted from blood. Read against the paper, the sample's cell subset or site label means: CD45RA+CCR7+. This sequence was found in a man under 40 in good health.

The CDR3 amino acid sequence is: CASSRDRERDQPQHF. The nucleotide sequence reads as follows: TGTGCCAGCAGTAGGGACAGGGAAAGGGATCAGCCCCAGCATTTT. Here the chain combines TRBV28 and TRBJ1-5; 9 bases in between match TRBD1. The CDR3 starts with the cysteine, ends with the phenylalanine, and has 15 residues. Just the 45-base CDR3 DNA is kept, in frame starting at base 1. Relative to germline, V is missing 5 bases and J is missing 5 bases, with 7 bases of the junction outside any gene match. In the germline V gene, CDR1 corresponds to MDHEN and CDR2 to SYDVKM.